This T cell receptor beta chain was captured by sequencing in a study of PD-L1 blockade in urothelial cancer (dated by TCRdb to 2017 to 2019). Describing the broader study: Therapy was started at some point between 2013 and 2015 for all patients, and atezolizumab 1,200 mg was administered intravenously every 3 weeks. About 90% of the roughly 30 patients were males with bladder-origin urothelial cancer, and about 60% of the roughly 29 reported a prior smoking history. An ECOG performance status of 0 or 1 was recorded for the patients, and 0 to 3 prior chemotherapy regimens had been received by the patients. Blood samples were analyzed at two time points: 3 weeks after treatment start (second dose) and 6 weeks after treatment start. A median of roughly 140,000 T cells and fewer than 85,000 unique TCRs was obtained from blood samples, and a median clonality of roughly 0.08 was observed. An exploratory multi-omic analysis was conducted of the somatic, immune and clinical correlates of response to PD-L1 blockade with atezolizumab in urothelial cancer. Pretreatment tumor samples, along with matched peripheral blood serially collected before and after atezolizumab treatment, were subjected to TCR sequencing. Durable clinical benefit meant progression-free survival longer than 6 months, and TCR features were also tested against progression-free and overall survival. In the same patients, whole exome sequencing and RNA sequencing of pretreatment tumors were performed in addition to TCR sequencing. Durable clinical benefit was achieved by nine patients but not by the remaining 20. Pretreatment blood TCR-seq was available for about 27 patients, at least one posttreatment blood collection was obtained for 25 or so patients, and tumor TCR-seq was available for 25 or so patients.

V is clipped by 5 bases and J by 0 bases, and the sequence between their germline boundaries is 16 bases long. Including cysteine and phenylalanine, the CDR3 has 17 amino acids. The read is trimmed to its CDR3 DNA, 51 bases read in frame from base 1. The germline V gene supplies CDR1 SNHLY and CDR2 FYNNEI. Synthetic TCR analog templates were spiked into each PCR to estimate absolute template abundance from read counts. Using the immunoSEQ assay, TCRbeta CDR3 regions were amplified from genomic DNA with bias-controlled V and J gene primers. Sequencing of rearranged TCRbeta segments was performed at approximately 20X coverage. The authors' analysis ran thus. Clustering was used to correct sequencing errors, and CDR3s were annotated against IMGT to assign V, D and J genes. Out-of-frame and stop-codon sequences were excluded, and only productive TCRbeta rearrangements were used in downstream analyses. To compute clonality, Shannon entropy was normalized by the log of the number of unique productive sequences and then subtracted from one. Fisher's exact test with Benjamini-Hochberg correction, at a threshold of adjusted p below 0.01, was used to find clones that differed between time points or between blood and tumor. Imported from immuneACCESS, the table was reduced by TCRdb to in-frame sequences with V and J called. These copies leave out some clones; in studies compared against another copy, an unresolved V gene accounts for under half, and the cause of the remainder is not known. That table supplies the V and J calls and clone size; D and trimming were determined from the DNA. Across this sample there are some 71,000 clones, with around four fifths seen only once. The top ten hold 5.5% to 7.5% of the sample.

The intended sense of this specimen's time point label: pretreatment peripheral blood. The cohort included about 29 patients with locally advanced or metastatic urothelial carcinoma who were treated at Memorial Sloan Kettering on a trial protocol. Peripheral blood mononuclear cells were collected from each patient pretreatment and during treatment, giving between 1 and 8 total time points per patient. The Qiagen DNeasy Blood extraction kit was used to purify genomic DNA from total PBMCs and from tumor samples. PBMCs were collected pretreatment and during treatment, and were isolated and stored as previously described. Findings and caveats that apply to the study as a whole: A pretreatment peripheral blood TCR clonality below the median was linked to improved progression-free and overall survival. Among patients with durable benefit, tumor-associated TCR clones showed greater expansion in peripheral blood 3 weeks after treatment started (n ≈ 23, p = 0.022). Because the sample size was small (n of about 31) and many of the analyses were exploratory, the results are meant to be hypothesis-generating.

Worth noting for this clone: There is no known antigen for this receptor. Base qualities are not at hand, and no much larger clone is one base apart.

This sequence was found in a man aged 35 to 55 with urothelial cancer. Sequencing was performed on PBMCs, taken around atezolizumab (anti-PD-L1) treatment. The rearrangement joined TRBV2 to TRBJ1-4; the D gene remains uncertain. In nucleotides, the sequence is TGTGCCAGCAGTTCACAGCCTCCCGCGACAACTAATGAAAAACTGTTTTTT. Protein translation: CASSSQPPATTNEKLFF.